A selection of T cell receptor beta chains follows, all from one sample in a study of spatial heterogeneity in lung cancer. Each CDR3 protein is one row after TCRdb ran MiXCR on the 5' RACE reads. The sample holds about 120,000 distinct CDR3 sequences, 12% seen once. Sequencing was performed on PBMCs, taken at follow-up. These receptors all come from a male donor with early-stage non-small cell lung cancer. CDR3s include the opening cysteine and the closing phenylalanine or tryptophan. Each record gives: CDR3 DNA, CDR3 protein, V gene, D gene, J gene, clone size. The D gene is left open where the match is weak. Size values are once, few and many counts, or a class for expanded clones, and some rows have none.

CDR3nt: TGTGCCAGCAGCCAATCCTCAAGAAGACCCATATATTTT
CDR3aa: CASSQSSRRPIYF
v_gene: TRBV16
d_gene: -
j_gene: TRBJ1-3
abundance: -

CDR3nt: TGCGCCAGCAGCCAATCCCCCGGGAGGGCCTACGAGCAGTACTTC
CDR3aa: CASSQSPGRAYEQYF
v_gene: TRBV4-3
d_gene: TRBD2
j_gene: TRBJ2-7
abundance: few

CDR3nt: TGCGCCAGCAGCTCCGGGACTAGCGGGGCGGGCGAGCAGTACTTC
CDR3aa: CASSSGTSGAGEQYF
v_gene: TRBV5-1
d_gene: TRBD2
j_gene: TRBJ2-7
abundance: -

CDR3nt: TGTGCCAGCAGGGACAAGCCTAACGAGCAGTACTTC
CDR3aa: CASRDKPNEQYF
v_gene: TRBV6-2/TRBV6-3
d_gene: -
j_gene: TRBJ2-7
abundance: -

CDR3nt: TGTGCCAGCAGCGTTGTTGGGGGGCTGGGCACAGATACGCAGTATTTT
CDR3aa: CASSVVGGLGTDTQYF
v_gene: TRBV9
d_gene: -
j_gene: TRBJ2-3
abundance: many

CDR3nt: TGTGCCAGCTCTCGGGACTTAGATACGCAGTATTTT
CDR3aa: CASSRDLDTQYF
v_gene: TRBV18
d_gene: -
j_gene: TRBJ2-3
abundance: few

CDR3nt: TGTGCCAGCAGCTTGTGGCCGGGACAGTATAATGAAAAACTGTTTTTT
CDR3aa: CASSLWPGQYNEKLFF
v_gene: TRBV7-2
d_gene: TRBD1
j_gene: TRBJ1-4
abundance: -

CDR3nt: TGTGCCAGCAGTGGACAGCTTACATACAATGAGCAGTTCTTC
CDR3aa: CASSGQLTYNEQFF
v_gene: TRBV28
d_gene: -
j_gene: TRBJ2-1
abundance: -

CDR3nt: TGTGCCAGCAGCCAAACCGATCGTAATTCACCCCTCCACTTT
CDR3aa: CASSQTDRNSPLHF
v_gene: TRBV3-1
d_gene: -
j_gene: TRBJ1-6
abundance: many

CDR3nt: TGTGCCATTCGCCGACAGGGTACGACCTACAATGAGCAGTTCTTC
CDR3aa: CAIRRQGTTYNEQFF
v_gene: TRBV12-3/TRBV12-4
d_gene: TRBD1
j_gene: TRBJ2-1
abundance: -

CDR3nt: TGTGCCAGCAGCTTTGGTCCTAGGGGACCCTCTGGGGCCAACGTCCTGACTTTC
CDR3aa: CASSFGPRGPSGANVLTF
v_gene: TRBV7-8
d_gene: -
j_gene: TRBJ2-6
abundance: few

CDR3nt: TGTGCCAGCGGTCGTCCCGGGGGGATCTCCTACGAGCAGTACTTC
CDR3aa: CASGRPGGISYEQYF
v_gene: TRBV7-9
d_gene: TRBD2
j_gene: TRBJ2-7
abundance: many

CDR3nt: TGCGCCAGCAGCCAAAGCCCCCCGGGGGGTATGATGGAGACCCAGTACTTC
CDR3aa: CASSQSPPGGMMETQYF
v_gene: TRBV4-1
d_gene: TRBD2
j_gene: TRBJ2-5
abundance: many

CDR3nt: TGTGCCAGCAGCAAGTCGGGACTCCTCACCGGGGAGCTGTTTTTT
CDR3aa: CASSKSGLLTGELFF
v_gene: TRBV3-1
d_gene: -
j_gene: TRBJ2-2
abundance: few

CDR3nt: TGTGCCTGGAGTTTGGCTTATCCAGGTCAGCCCCAGCATTTT
CDR3aa: CAWSLAYPGQPQHF
v_gene: TRBV30
d_gene: -
j_gene: TRBJ1-5
abundance: -

CDR3nt: TGTGCCAGCTCACCACCAGGGCGGAGGGTCCACGAGCAGTACTTC
CDR3aa: CASSPPGRRVHEQYF
v_gene: TRBV18
d_gene: -
j_gene: TRBJ2-7
abundance: few

CDR3nt: TGCAGTGCTAGAGATTCACGTAGGATCTCTGACGAGCAGTACTTC
CDR3aa: CSARDSRRISDEQYF
v_gene: TRBV20-1
d_gene: -
j_gene: TRBJ2-7
abundance: -

CDR3nt: TGCAGCGTCCGAAGGGGCGACAGGGACCAAGAGACCCAGTACTTC
CDR3aa: CSVRRGDRDQETQYF
v_gene: TRBV29-1
d_gene: TRBD1
j_gene: TRBJ2-5
abundance: many

CDR3nt: TGTGCCAGCAGACGACAGGGGCGAAGCTCCTACGAGCAGTACTTC
CDR3aa: CASRRQGRSSYEQYF
v_gene: TRBV6-5
d_gene: TRBD1
j_gene: TRBJ2-7
abundance: -

CDR3nt: TGTGCCAGCAGTTTATTCGGGGATACGCAGTATTTT
CDR3aa: CASSLFGDTQYF
v_gene: TRBV28
d_gene: -
j_gene: TRBJ2-3
abundance: many

CDR3nt: TGTGCCAGCAGGACACCGGGACAGGGCTACGAGCAGTACTTC
CDR3aa: CASRTPGQGYEQYF
v_gene: TRBV28
d_gene: TRBD1
j_gene: TRBJ2-7
abundance: few

CDR3nt: TGCAGTGCTTCTGACCCGAACACTGAAGCTTTCTTT
CDR3aa: CSASDPNTEAFF
v_gene: TRBV20-1
d_gene: -
j_gene: TRBJ1-1
abundance: few

CDR3nt: TGTGCCAGCAGCTCTTCGCTTTGGGAGCAGTACTTC
CDR3aa: CASSSSLWEQYF
v_gene: TRBV11-2
d_gene: -
j_gene: TRBJ2-7
abundance: many

CDR3nt: TGCGCCAGCAGGAACAGCTACGAGCAGTACTTC
CDR3aa: CASRNSYEQYF
v_gene: TRBV5-1
d_gene: -
j_gene: TRBJ2-7
abundance: many

CDR3nt: TGTGCCAGCACTTTCGATATGGAAAAATCACCCCTCCACTTT
CDR3aa: CASTFDMEKSPLHF
v_gene: TRBV5-4
d_gene: -
j_gene: TRBJ1-6
abundance: many

CDR3nt: TGTGCCAGCAGCCCGAGACTAGGACAGGGGAGGACGTACGAGCAGTACTTC
CDR3aa: CASSPRLGQGRTYEQYF
v_gene: TRBV27
d_gene: TRBD1
j_gene: TRBJ2-7
abundance: -

CDR3nt: TGCAGCGTTGGTACAGGAGGGACTGAAGCTTTCTTT
CDR3aa: CSVGTGGTEAFF
v_gene: TRBV29-1
d_gene: -
j_gene: TRBJ1-1
abundance: many

CDR3nt: TGCGCCAGCAGCTTTCGAGGCCCTAATGAAAAACTGTTTTTT
CDR3aa: CASSFRGPNEKLFF
v_gene: TRBV5-1
d_gene: -
j_gene: TRBJ1-4
abundance: -

CDR3nt: TGTGCCAGCAGTTACTCCGCGACAGGGACCTATGGCTACACCTTC
CDR3aa: CASSYSATGTYGYTF
v_gene: TRBV6-5
d_gene: TRBD1
j_gene: TRBJ1-2
abundance: few

CDR3nt: TGTGCCAGCAGTTTTGGCTTTCGGAGCAATCAGCCCCAGCATTTT
CDR3aa: CASSFGFRSNQPQHF
v_gene: TRBV12-3/TRBV12-4
d_gene: -
j_gene: TRBJ1-5
abundance: many

CDR3nt: TGTGCCAGCAGCTTGAGAGATACGCAGTATTTT
CDR3aa: CASSLRDTQYF
v_gene: TRBV5-6
d_gene: -
j_gene: TRBJ2-3
abundance: many

CDR3nt: TGTGCCAGCAGTTCCGGGTACAGGGGGAAAGAGACCCAGTACTTC
CDR3aa: CASSSGYRGKETQYF
v_gene: TRBV28
d_gene: TRBD1
j_gene: TRBJ2-5
abundance: -

CDR3nt: TGCAGTGCTAGAGTAACTAGCGGGATCTACGAGCAGTACTTC
CDR3aa: CSARVTSGIYEQYF
v_gene: TRBV20-1
d_gene: TRBD2
j_gene: TRBJ2-7
abundance: -

CDR3nt: TGTGCCAGCAGCTTGGGGGAGGCCGGCTACACCTTC
CDR3aa: CASSLGEAGYTF
v_gene: TRBV7-9
d_gene: -
j_gene: TRBJ1-2
abundance: -

CDR3nt: TGCGCCAGCAGCCACCCCCTGGCAGGGGCCTACGAGCAGTACTTC
CDR3aa: CASSHPLAGAYEQYF
v_gene: TRBV4-1
d_gene: -
j_gene: TRBJ2-7
abundance: -

CDR3nt: TGTGCCAGCAGTGACCTGAGGGTAGCCGGTGGGAATGAGCAGTTCTTC
CDR3aa: CASSDLRVAGGNEQFF
v_gene: TRBV2
d_gene: -
j_gene: TRBJ2-1
abundance: few

CDR3nt: TGTGCCAGCAGTCAACAGGGGTATAATTCACCCCTCCACTTT
CDR3aa: CASSQQGYNSPLHF
v_gene: TRBV6-1
d_gene: TRBD1
j_gene: TRBJ1-6
abundance: -

CDR3nt: TGCAGCGTTGAAAGAGGGCGAAACTATGGCTACACCTTC
CDR3aa: CSVERGRNYGYTF
v_gene: TRBV29-1
d_gene: -
j_gene: TRBJ1-2
abundance: many

CDR3nt: TGCAGTGCGCGACCTTCACTACGCTCTGGAAACACCATATATTTT
CDR3aa: CSARPSLRSGNTIYF
v_gene: TRBV20-1
d_gene: -
j_gene: TRBJ1-3
abundance: few

CDR3nt: TGTGCCAGCAGACGGGACAGTCACACTAACTATGGCTACACCTTC
CDR3aa: CASRRDSHTNYGYTF
v_gene: TRBV6-5
d_gene: TRBD1
j_gene: TRBJ1-2
abundance: many

CDR3nt: TGCGCCAGCAGCTCCTCCCCCCGAACTGAAGCTTTCTTT
CDR3aa: CASSSSPRTEAFF
v_gene: TRBV4-3
d_gene: -
j_gene: TRBJ1-1
abundance: few

CDR3nt: TGTGCCAGCAGCGGGTTGCGGCACAATGAGCAGTTCTTC
CDR3aa: CASSGLRHNEQFF
v_gene: TRBV9
d_gene: -
j_gene: TRBJ2-1
abundance: many

CDR3nt: TGTGCCTGGAGTGGGTCAGCCTACGAGCAGTACTTC
CDR3aa: CAWSGSAYEQYF
v_gene: TRBV30
d_gene: -
j_gene: TRBJ2-7
abundance: -

CDR3nt: TGTGCCAGCAGCTTAGCTCGGGGCGAAGGCAATGAGCAGTTCTTC
CDR3aa: CASSLARGEGNEQFF
v_gene: TRBV7-8
d_gene: -
j_gene: TRBJ2-1
abundance: -

CDR3nt: TGCAGTGCGGGAGGAAGGACTGAAGCTTTCTTT
CDR3aa: CSAGGRTEAFF
v_gene: TRBV20-1
d_gene: -
j_gene: TRBJ1-1
abundance: few

CDR3nt: TGTGCCATCAGCCCTAGGGACAGCGCGAGAGAACCCCTCCACTTT
CDR3aa: CAISPRDSAREPLHF
v_gene: TRBV10-3
d_gene: TRBD1
j_gene: TRBJ1-6
abundance: few

CDR3nt: TGTGCCAGCAGCGCTCGACCCCTCGGGAGCATTCAGTACTTC
CDR3aa: CASSARPLGSIQYF
v_gene: TRBV9
d_gene: -
j_gene: TRBJ2-4
abundance: many

CDR3nt: TGTGCCAGCAGCTTATTTATTCGGGACAGACCACGGTATAGCAATCAGCCCCAGCATTTT
CDR3aa: CASSLFIRDRPRYSNQPQHF
v_gene: TRBV7-8
d_gene: TRBD1
j_gene: TRBJ1-5
abundance: -

CDR3nt: TGTGCCAGCACCCCGACAGGAGTCACCGGGGAGCTGTTTTTT
CDR3aa: CASTPTGVTGELFF
v_gene: TRBV7-9
d_gene: -
j_gene: TRBJ2-2
abundance: few

CDR3nt: TGTGCCATCAGTGTCCGACAGGGAAGTTCACCCCTCCACTTT
CDR3aa: CAISVRQGSSPLHF
v_gene: TRBV10-3
d_gene: TRBD1
j_gene: TRBJ1-6
abundance: many

CDR3nt: TGTGCCATCAGTGGGAAAGGTGGGGTTAATTCACCCCTCCACTTT
CDR3aa: CAISGKGGVNSPLHF
v_gene: TRBV10-3
d_gene: -
j_gene: TRBJ1-6
abundance: -